Detailed here is one T cell receptor beta chain. The germline V gene has CDR1 SEHNR and CDR2 FQNEAQ (reference sequence). The V end lost 1 base, the J end lost 0 bases, and 6 bases lay between the germline ends. This CDR3 has 14 residues. The data were obtained in a study of neurological immune-mediated disorders. TCRdb processed the 5' RACE reads anew with MiXCR; each CDR3 protein has one entry. The sample records tens of thousands of distinct CDR3 sequences, 4% to 6% being singletons. This rearrangement joins TRBV7-9 to TRBJ1-1; D gene uncertain. The clonotype comes from a man aged 18 to 29 with multiple sclerosis. Sequenced sample: PBMCs. The CDR3 reads CASSLGLLNTEAFF. CDR3 nucleotide sequence: TGTGCCAGCAGCTTAGGCCTGCTGAACACTGAAGCTTTCTTT.